This T cell receptor (beta chain) was retrieved from a study of blood T cell repertoires in COVID-19. Study-wide background: Specimens from acute and convalescent COVID-19 originated in the United States, Italy and Spain.

V trimming: 1 base; J trimming: 6 bases; junction bases outside the gene matches: 6. The CDR3 runs 18 residues. Germline V gives CDR1 MNHEY, CDR2 SMNVEV (reference sequence). The data were produced by immunoSEQ multiplex PCR, yet TCRdb's version contains in-frame clones alone and is incomplete. Of approximately 200,000 clones listed, around 84% are singletons. Material: peripheral blood. The chain uses TRBV27 and TRBJ2-1; 16 positions agree with TRBD2. This clonotype originated in a woman aged 55-70 years who had recovered from COVID-19. In nucleotides, the CDR3 is TGTGCCAGCAGTTTATTGGGACTAGCGGGGGGGCCTCGCAATGAGCAGTTCTTC. Protein product: CASSLLGLAGGPRNEQFF.